The rows below give T cell receptor beta chains drawn from one sample of a study of shared clonotypes between healthy human individuals. Data came from immunoSEQ multiplex PCR; TCRdb stores just in-frame clones and leaves some out. The data hold under 600,000 clones, with 98% observed a single time. The sequencing input was naive CD8+ T cells sorted from blood. The receptors originated from a young man in good health. CDR3s include the opening cysteine and the closing phenylalanine or tryptophan. The D gene is left open where the match is weak. The listing skips clone size in some rows; elsewhere it reads once, few, many or a size class.

d_call	v_call	clone_size	j_call	cdr3_aa	cdr3_nt
-	TRBV7-2	-	TRBJ2-3	CASSFSSTDTQYF	TGTGCCAGCAGCTTTAGCAGCACAGATACGCAGTATTTT
TRBD2	TRBV7-9	-	TRBJ2-1	CASSTGTSLGYNEQFF	TGTGCCAGCAGCACCGGGACTAGCTTGGGGTACAATGAGCAGTTCTTC
-	TRBV10-3	-	TRBJ2-2	CAISEYRLAGELFF	TGTGCCATCAGTGAATACAGGCTGGCCGGGGAGCTGTTTTTT
TRBD1	TRBV29-1	once	TRBJ2-7	CSVELTDREDYEQYF	TGCAGCGTTGAACTAACGGACAGGGAAGACTACGAGCAGTACTTC
-	TRBV5-1	-	TRBJ2-3	CASSLGTMVTDTQYF	TGCGCCAGCAGCTTGGGGACAATGGTCACAGATACGCAGTATTTT
TRBD1	TRBV5-4	-	TRBJ2-3	CASRYWTGNTDTQYF	TGTGCCAGCAGGTATTGGACAGGGAATACAGATACGCAGTATTTT
-	TRBV9	once	TRBJ2-1	CASSGGSGVPQGRKQFF	TGTGCCAGCAGCGGGGGGAGTGGGGTCCCGCAAGGTCGGAAGCAGTTCTTC
TRBD1	TRBV7-9	-	TRBJ2-3	CASSLERQGFADTQYF	TGTGCCAGCAGCTTAGAGAGACAGGGGTTTGCAGATACGCAGTATTTT
TRBD1	TRBV7-6	-	TRBJ2-1	CASSFSGTGTYNEQFF	TGTGCCAGCAGCTTCTCCGGGACAGGAACCTACAATGAGCAGTTCTTC
TRBD2	TRBV7-2	-	TRBJ2-1	CASSLRAWLAGGDNEQFF	TGTGCCAGCAGCTTAAGGGCGTGGCTAGCGGGAGGGGATAATGAGCAGTTCTTC
-	TRBV2	-	TRBJ1-1	CASQQVNTEAFF	TGTGCCAGCCAACAGGTGAACACTGAAGCTTTCTTT
-	TRBV11-2	once	TRBJ2-2	CASSGAGPLTGELFF	TGTGCCAGCAGCGGGGCGGGACCGTTAACCGGGGAGCTGTTTTTT
-	TRBV29-1	-	TRBJ2-7	CSVTDGSFSYEQYF	TGCAGCGTCACCGACGGGAGTTTCTCCTACGAGCAGTACTTC
TRBD1	TRBV27	-	TRBJ2-2	CASSLSVRGLRGTGELFF	TGTGCCAGCAGTTTATCGGTCAGGGGGCTCCGAGGCACCGGGGAGCTGTTTTTT
-	TRBV15	-	TRBJ2-3	CATSRHRDSGNRQYF	TGTGCCACCAGCAGACACCGGGACTCTGGGAATAGGCAGTATTTT
-	TRBV29-1	-	TRBJ2-1	CSVDPRVKEGGSYNEQFF	TGCAGCGTTGATCCCCGAGTGAAGGAGGGAGGCTCCTACAATGAGCAGTTCTTC
-	TRBV27	-	TRBJ2-5	CASSSPPRETQYF	TGTGCCAGCAGTTCTCCCCCCAGGGAGACCCAGTACTTC
-	TRBV27	-	TRBJ2-1	CASRLVGTKNNEQFF	TGTGCCAGCAGATTGGTCGGGACAAAAAACAATGAGCAGTTCTTC